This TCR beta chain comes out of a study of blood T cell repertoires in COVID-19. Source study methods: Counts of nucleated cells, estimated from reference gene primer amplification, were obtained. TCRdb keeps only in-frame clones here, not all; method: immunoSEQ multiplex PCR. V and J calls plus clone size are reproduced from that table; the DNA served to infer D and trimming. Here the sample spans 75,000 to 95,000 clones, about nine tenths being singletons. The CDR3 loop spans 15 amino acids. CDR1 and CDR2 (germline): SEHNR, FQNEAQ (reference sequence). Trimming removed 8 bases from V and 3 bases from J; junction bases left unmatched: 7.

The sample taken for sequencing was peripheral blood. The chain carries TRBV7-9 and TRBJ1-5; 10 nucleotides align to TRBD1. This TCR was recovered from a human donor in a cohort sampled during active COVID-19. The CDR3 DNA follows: TGTGCCAGCGGGAGGGACAGGGGTCTCAATCAGCCCCAGCATTTT. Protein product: CASGRDRGLNQPQHF.